The 24 T cell receptor beta chains in this list originate from one sample, sequenced in a study of CD8 T cells in Susac syndrome. Reverse transcription of about 0.5 to 1 ug RNA was carried out with random hexamers. TCRdb reanalysed the immunoSEQ multiplex PCR reads using MiXCR and keeps one entry per CDR3 protein. The sample holds 150,000 or so distinct CDR3 sequences, roughly 94% seen once. Sequences were obtained from CD8+ T cells from PBMCs. These receptors were collected from a human donor with multiple sclerosis.

The chain joins TRBV20-1 to TRBJ2-3; a weak D match, TRBD2 (6 bases). Germline assignment: CDR1 DFQATT and CDR2 SNEGSKA (reference sequence). The CDR3 sequence is 15 residues long. Trimming removed 3 bases at V and 1 base at J, with 14 bases between. CDR3 region: CSARGGKEGTDTQYF. CDR3 in DNA: TGCAGTGCTAGGGGGGGAAAGGAGGGCACAGATACGCAGTATTTT.

In this sample, this clonotype turned up once. This chain connects TRBV23-1 to TRBJ2-7; D remains unclear. TRBV23-1 is known as an ORF, though its function is uncertain. The V end was cut by 0 bases, the J end by 0 bases, with 15 bases between. The CDR3 contains 17 residues. The CDR3 DNA follows: TGCGCCAGCAGTCAATCGAGTTTGGGTACCAGCTCCTACGAGCAGTACTTC. It specifies CASSQSSLGTSSYEQYF.

J is TRBJ2-2 and V is TRBV3-1, with a possible D match to TRBD1 (5 bases). V lost 6 bases and J 5 bases, leaving 13 bases between the germline ends. This CDR3 has 14 amino acids. Germline lookup yields CDR1 LGHDT and CDR2 YNNKEL (reference sequence). CDR3 nucleotides: TGTGCCAGCAGTCCGTCCAGGGAAACCGGGGAGCTGTTTTTT. Translated, it gives CASSPSRETGELFF.

The chain recombines TRBV9 with TRBJ2-7; either TRBD1 or TRBD2 may fit D (5 bases each). CDR1 and CDR2 (germline): SGDLS, YYNGEE. This CDR3 contains 15 residues. Trimming took 3 bases from V and 0 from J, leaving 13 bases between them. The CDR3 DNA reads TGTGCCAGCAGCGCGGGACGGCAGAGCTCCTACGAGCAGTACTTC. As protein: CASSAGRQSSYEQYF.

This sequence joins TRBV20-1 and TRBJ2-3; the D gene is possibly TRBD1 (5 bases). Deletions cut 6 bases from V and 2 bases from J, with 15 bases between. CDR1 is DFQATT and CDR2 is SNEGSKA in the germline V gene (reference sequence). The CDR3 runs 14 residues. CDR3 bases: TGCAGTGCCCGGCTCAGGGTCCTCACAGATACGCAGTATTTT. It yields the protein CSARLRVLTDTQYF.

This clonotype was seen just once. The J gene is TRBJ1-2, the V gene TRBV15, with D uncertain. The germline V gene has CDR1 LNHNV and CDR2 YYDKDF (reference sequence). V shed 1 base and J shed 4 bases, with 22 bases lying between them. The CDR3 runs 18 residues. The CDR3 region has the DNA TGTGCCACCAGCAGAGCCGCGACATTAAGTCGGTTCCGCTATGGCTACACCTTC. Translating gives CATSRAATLSRFRYGYTF.

V gene TRBV7-3 combines with J gene TRBJ2-7; 9 bases map to TRBD2. From germline, CDR1 is SGHTA and CDR2 FQGTGA. Trimming removed 3 bases from V and 2 bases from J; junction bases left unmatched: 5. The CDR3 runs to 15 residues. CDR3 nucleotide sequence: TGTGCCAGCAGCTTTTCAGCGGGGGGACCCTACGAGCAGTACTTC. This codes for CASSFSAGGPYEQYF.

The genes are TRBV6-2 or TRBV6-3 and TRBJ2-2; D gene unclear. Germline loops: CDR1 MNHEY, CDR2 SVGEGT. The CDR3 is 12 amino acids. V lost 6 bases, J lost 7 bases, and 9 bases lay in between. CDR3 DNA sequence: TGTGCCAGCAGCCCCCATCTCGGGGAGCTGTTTTTT. Its protein is CASSPHLGELFF.

Here the CDR3 reads CASRLGTGIVEQYF. For the CDR3, the DNA is TGTGCCAGCAGATTGGGGACAGGGATCGTCGAGCAGTACTTC. The chain couples TRBV13 to TRBJ2-7, with 9 bases identical to TRBD1. The CDR3 extends over 14 amino acids. Germline CDR1 and CDR2: PRHDT and FYEKMQ (reference sequence). Unmatched junction bases numbered 9, after V lost 6 bases and J lost 6 bases.

The rearrangement joins TRBV2 to TRBJ2-3, with TRBD1 identical over 7 bases. The CDR3 totals 18 residues. Germline-derived CDR1 and CDR2 are SNHLY and FYNNEI. The J segment lost 6 bases and the V segment lost 10 bases, leaving 25 bases of the junction unmatched. The CDR3 DNA follows: TGTGCCACCCTATTAAGGCGACAGGGTGAATCAGTGTCCGATACGCAGTATTTT. Translation: CATLLRRQGESVSDTQYF.

The gene calls are TRBV15 and TRBJ2-7, with D possibly matching TRBD2 (5 bases). V was cut by 3 bases and J by 2 bases, with 17 bases left in between. CDR1 is LNHNV, CDR2 YYDKDF, per germline (reference sequence). The CDR3 consists of 16 residues. CDR3 DNA sequence: TGTGCCACCAGCAGTACTCCCTCGGGGAACCCCTACGAGCAGTACTTC. This sequence encodes CATSSTPSGNPYEQYF.

The chain joins TRBV4-2 to TRBJ2-1, with D possibly being TRBD1 (6 bases). Germline CDR1 is LGHNA and CDR2 is YNFKEQ. V was trimmed by 0 bases and J by 9 bases, leaving 24 bases between them. This CDR3 is 18 amino acids long. The CDR3 loop reads CASSQDNRASSGRGEQFF. The CDR3 region has the DNA TGTGCCAGCAGCCAAGATAACAGGGCGAGTTCAGGTAGGGGTGAGCAGTTCTTC.

V gene TRBV13 combines with J gene TRBJ1-6, with 7 bases identical to TRBD1. The CDR3 loop spans 14 amino acids. The germline V gene has CDR1 PRHDT and CDR2 FYEKMQ (reference sequence). With V trimmed by 1 base and J by 8 bases, 2 bases remained unmatched. The CDR3 DNA reads as TGTGCCAGCAGCTTAGCAGGGGGGCATTCACCCCTCCACTTT. Encoded protein: CASSLAGGHSPLHF.

The V and J genes are TRBV12-3 or TRBV12-4 and TRBJ2-4; D is possibly TRBD1 or TRBD2 (5 bases each). The CDR3 length is 12 residues. V shed 6 bases and J shed 6 bases, with 9 bases lying between them. This CDR3 is CASRRDLNIQYF. As DNA, the CDR3 is TGTGCCAGCAGGAGGGACCTAAACATTCAGTACTTC.

The rearrangement joins TRBV15 to TRBJ2-7; a possible D gene is TRBD1 (6 bases). CDR1 is LNHNV, CDR2 YYDKDF, per germline (reference sequence). CDR3 length: 14 amino acids. Trimming took 0 bases from V and 0 from J, leaving 6 bases between them. The CDR3 sequence: CATSREGGSYEQYF. The CDR3 DNA follows: TGTGCCACCAGCAGAGAAGGGGGCTCCTACGAGCAGTACTTC.

This sequence joins TRBV4-1 and TRBJ1-2; 9 bases agree with TRBD1. V shed 1 base and J 5 bases; nucleotides not matched to a gene: 2. The germline V gene has CDR1 MGHRA and CDR2 YSYEKL. The CDR3 has 14 amino acids. The CDR3 protein is CASSQVGTGYGYTF. CDR3 coding DNA: TGCGCCAGCAGCCAAGTTGGGACAGGGTATGGCTACACCTTC.

J is TRBJ2-6 and V is TRBV7-9; D may be TRBD1 (6 bases). Trimming cost V 5 bases and J 0 bases, with 11 bases left between them. This CDR3 has 16 amino acids. The germline CDR1 and CDR2 sequences are SEHNR and FQNEAQ (reference sequence). The CDR3 DNA is TGTGCCAGCAGCAAAGGACAGTCCTCTGGGGCCAACGTCCTGACTTTC. It yields the protein CASSKGQSSGANVLTF.

The V and J genes are TRBV30 and TRBJ2-7; D possibly corresponds to TRBD1 (6 bases). With 0 bases removed from V and 6 bases from J, the gap between germline ends came to 9 bases. The CDR3 length is 12 residues. Germline V lookup: CDR1 GTSNPN, CDR2 SVGIG (reference sequence). As DNA, the CDR3 is TGTGCCTGGAGTGTAGGGGGTGCCGAGCAGTACTTC. Translating it yields CAWSVGGAEQYF. The whole variable domain, remainder taken from reference TRBV30 and TRBJ2-7, is SQTIHQWPATLVQPVGSPLSLECTVEGTSNPNLYWYRQAAGRGLQLLFYSVGIGQISSEVPQNLSASRPQDRQFILSSKKLLLSDSGFYLCAWSVGGAEQYFGPGTRLTVT.

The chain carries TRBV13 and TRBJ1-3, with no clear D. CDR3 length: 16 residues. Looked up from germline, CDR1 is PRHDT and CDR2 is FYEKMQ (reference sequence). Deletions cut 0 bases from V and 0 bases from J, with 9 bases between. The CDR3 is CASSLGSVNSGNTIYF. The DNA for the CDR3 is TGTGCCAGCAGCTTAGGTTCGGTAAACTCTGGAAACACCATATATTTT.

The gene calls are TRBV12-3 or TRBV12-4 and TRBJ2-5, with a tentative D call TRBD1 (5 bases). V was shortened by 5 bases and J by 2 bases, with 12 bases between the two germline ends. The CDR3 spans 14 residues. Here the CDR3 reads CASSPQGRQETQYF. CDR3 in DNA: TGTGCCAGCAGTCCTCAGGGTCGGCAAGAGACCCAGTACTTC.

The DNA of the CDR3 is TGTGCCAGCAGCCTGACCGGGACAGGGGTATTTGAGCAGTTCTTC. Translating it yields CASSLTGTGVFEQFF. The chain is built from TRBV7-9 and TRBJ2-1, with 10 bases aligning to TRBD1. The CDR3 contains 15 residues. The junction had 10 bases not matched to a gene; V was cut back by 5 bases and J by 9 bases. Germline V gene sequence: CDR1 SEHNR, CDR2 FQNEAQ (reference sequence).

The chain combines TRBV20-1 with TRBJ2-7, with 7 bases matching TRBD1. The CDR3 extends over 13 amino acids. Germline V gene data show CDR1 as DFQATT and CDR2 as SNEGSKA (reference sequence). The V segment lost 5 bases and the J segment 1 base; nucleotides outside the gene matches: 5. The DNA of the CDR3 is TGCAGTGCTCCCGACAGGGAATCCTACGAGCAGTACTTC. This encodes CSAPDRESYEQYF.

The V and J genes are TRBV21-1 and TRBJ2-5. TRBV21-1 is deemed a pseudogene. This CDR3 has 16 amino acids. CDR3 in amino acids: CASSKAVSTRQETQYF. CDR3 DNA: TGTGCCAGCAGCAAAGCGGTATCCACCAGGCAAGAGACCCAGTACTTC.

V is TRBV4-3 and J is TRBJ2-7; 7 bases fit TRBD1. V gave up 4 bases and J gave up 0 bases; unmatched junction bases: 6. There are 15 residues in the CDR3. The germline gives CDR1 LGHNA, CDR2 YSLEER. CDR3 sequence: CASSPGTGASYEQYF. The CDR3 DNA reads as TGCGCCAGCAGCCCTGGTACAGGGGCCTCCTACGAGCAGTACTTC.